Included here is one T cell receptor (beta chain) sequence, with context. Its target is not known. The data were taken from a study of CD8 T cell repertoires and HIV-1 epitope variants. Background on the study: T cells were stimulated with Twenty-five Gag and Nef peptides separately. Tested: three Gag epitope families, Nef HW9 and YT9. Study observations and caveats: No clonotypes responded to the TAALDMSHF plasma variant; a few recognized KF9, one HW9.

TCR beta CDR3 was sequenced at survey depth on immunoSEQ. Assay: immunoSEQ multiplex PCR; the TCRdb copy retains only in-frame clones and omits some. The table has approximately 90,000 clones, more than 65% seen once. CDR1 and CDR2 from the germline V gene are MNHEY and SVGAGI. This CDR3 has 13 amino acids. Trimming took off 2 bases at V and 2 bases at J, with 5 bases between the two ends. The sequencing input was uncultured baseline CD8+ T cells from peripheral blood mononuclear cells (PBMCs). The chain recombines TRBV6-5 with TRBJ2-3; D perhaps matches TRBD2 (5 bases). The sequence was collected from a male donor with HIV. CDR3 sequence reads: CASSYDYTDTQYF. The CDR3 bases are TGTGCCAGCAGTTACGACTACACAGATACGCAGTATTTT.